This T cell receptor beta chain was captured in a study of OX40 agonist ivuxolimab in advanced cancers. The V gene lost 3 bases and the J gene lost 6 bases, with 12 bases spanning the gap. This CDR3 region has 14 residues. The germline gives CDR1 SGHRS, CDR2 YFSETQ. The repertoire was sequenced with immunoSEQ multiplex PCR; TCRdb's copy has only in-frame clones and lacks some. Of 70,000 to 95,000 clones listed, about 89% are singletons. The sequence was collected from an adult with an advanced solid tumor such as melanoma, head and neck, liver or kidney cancer. The specimen comprised CD4+ or CD8+ T cells sorted from blood, sampled in a trial of the OX40 agonist ivuxolimab. V and J are TRBV5-1 and TRBJ1-4; D ambiguous. The CDR3 loop reads CASSSAREDEKLFF. The DNA of the CDR3 is TGCGCCAGCAGCTCGGCTAGGGAGGATGAAAAACTGTTTTTT.